This T cell receptor beta chain stems from a study of blood T cell repertoires in COVID-19. Study overall: Researchers got acute and convalescent COVID-19 samples from the United States, Italy and Spain. From T cells, B-cell-depleted T cells, or PBMCs came the material, which was cDNA or gDNA.

Per the study methods: For nucleated cells, counts were estimated from reference gene primer amplification. Method: immunoSEQ multiplex PCR; TCRdb's copy keeps in-frame clones and lacks some. V, J and clone size were drawn from that table, and D and trimming were deduced from the DNA. The sample consists of roughly 100,000 clones, 87% of them appearing once. This CDR3 is 13 amino acids long. Looked up from germline, CDR1 is MNHEY and CDR2 is SMNVEV (reference sequence). V lost 5 bases to trimming and J lost 3 bases; unmatched junction nucleotides: 2. V and J are TRBV27 and TRBJ1-2, with 8 nucleotides matching TRBD1. The source material was peripheral blood. This clonotype was obtained from a man aged 50 to 60 with acute or convalescent COVID-19. For the CDR3, the DNA is TGTGCCAGCAGTCAGGGGGCGTACTATGGCTACACCTTC. Amino acids: CASSQGAYYGYTF.